These T cell receptor beta chains were read from a single sample in a study of identical twins. A single record per CDR3 protein comes from TCRdb applying MiXCR to the 5' RACE reads. Here the sample spans around 670,000 distinct CDR3 sequences, 5.5% to 6.5% being singletons. Sequenced: naive T cells sorted from blood. These receptors were obtained from a man between 18 and 35 years old in good health. CDR3s include the opening cysteine and the closing phenylalanine or tryptophan. Fields, in order: D gene, V gene, CDR3 protein. A D gene is named only where the DNA matches it firmly.

>-|TRBV12-3/TRBV12-4
CASNRDLATGELFF
>TRBD2|TRBV6-5
CASSYVTSGYNEQFF
>TRBD2|TRBV6-2/TRBV6-3
CASRPGTNLRETQYF
>TRBD2|TRBV4-2
CASSQYPGLADEQYF
>-|TRBV7-9
CASSQGRDTPSTGELFF
>-|TRBV4-3
CASSMYRVLTDTQYF
>TRBD2|TRBV14
CASSPYPGLAGDNEQFF
>TRBD2|TRBV11-2
CASSSNSGSRVDTQYF
>TRBD2|TRBV30
CAWRGLAEPYNEQFF
>-|TRBV5-1
CASSPGWSEQFF
>-|TRBV11-2
CASSSTLEWDFILQETQYF
>TRBD2|TRBV24-1
CATSELAGGPFRTDTQYF
>TRBD2|TRBV5-1
CASSLAGLAPIYEQYF
>-|TRBV29-1
CSAGLGKEKLFF
>TRBD2|TRBV12-3/TRBV12-4
CASSSAGAVQETQYF
>TRBD2|TRBV7-6
CASSPGLATRTDTQYF
>-|TRBV15
CATSRDVSSGNEQFF
>-|TRBV5-1
CASHDVPGSQETQYF
>-|TRBV27
CASSPFGQEETQYF
>-|TRBV7-2
CASSLSQGSMEQYF
>-|TRBV6-1
CASSRDINYGYTF
>-|TRBV5-1
CASSPEGLPLEPQHF
>-|TRBV6-5
CASSYSDFNEKLFF
>TRBD2|TRBV11-2
CASSLTPTRSSGSSYEQYF
>-|TRBV7-9
CASSLDLRPDTQYF
>-|TRBV20-1
CSARPHGPSGANVLTF
>-|TRBV27
CASWTGSYNEQFF